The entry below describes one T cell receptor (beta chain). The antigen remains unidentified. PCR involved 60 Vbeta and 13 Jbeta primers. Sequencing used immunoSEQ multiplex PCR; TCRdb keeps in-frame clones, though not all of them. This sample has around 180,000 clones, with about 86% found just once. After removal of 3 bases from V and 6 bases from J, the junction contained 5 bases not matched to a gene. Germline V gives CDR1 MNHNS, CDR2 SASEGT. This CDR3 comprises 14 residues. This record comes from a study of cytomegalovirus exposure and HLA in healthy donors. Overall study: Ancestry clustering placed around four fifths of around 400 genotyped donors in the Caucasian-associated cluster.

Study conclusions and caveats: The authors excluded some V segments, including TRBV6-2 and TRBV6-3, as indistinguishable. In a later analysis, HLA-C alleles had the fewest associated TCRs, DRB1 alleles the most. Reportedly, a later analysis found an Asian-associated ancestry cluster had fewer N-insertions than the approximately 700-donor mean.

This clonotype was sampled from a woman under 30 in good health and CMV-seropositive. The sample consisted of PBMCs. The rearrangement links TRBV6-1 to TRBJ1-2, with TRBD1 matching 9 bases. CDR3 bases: TGTGCCAGCAGTGACGGACGGACAGGGGATGGCTACACCTTC. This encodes CASSDGRTGDGYTF.